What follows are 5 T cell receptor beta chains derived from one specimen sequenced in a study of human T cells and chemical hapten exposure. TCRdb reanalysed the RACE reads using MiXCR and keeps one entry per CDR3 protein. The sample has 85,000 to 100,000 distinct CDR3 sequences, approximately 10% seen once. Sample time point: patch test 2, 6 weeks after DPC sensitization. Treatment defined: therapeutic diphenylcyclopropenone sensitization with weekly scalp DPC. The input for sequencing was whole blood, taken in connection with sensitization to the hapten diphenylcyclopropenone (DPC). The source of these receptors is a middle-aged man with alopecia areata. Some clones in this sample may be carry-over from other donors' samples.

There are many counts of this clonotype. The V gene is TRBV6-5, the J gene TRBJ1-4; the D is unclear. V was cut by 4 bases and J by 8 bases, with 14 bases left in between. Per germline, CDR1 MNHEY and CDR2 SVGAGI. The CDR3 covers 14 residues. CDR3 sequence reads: CASSLDRVVEKLFF. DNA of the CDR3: TGTGCCAGCAGTTTGGACCGCGTTGTCGAAAAACTGTTTTTT.

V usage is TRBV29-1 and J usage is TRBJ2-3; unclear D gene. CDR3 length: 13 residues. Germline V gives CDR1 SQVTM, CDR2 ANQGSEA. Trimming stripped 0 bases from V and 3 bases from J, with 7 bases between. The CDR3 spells CSVEDWATDTQYF. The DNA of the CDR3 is TGCAGCGTTGAAGATTGGGCGACAGATACGCAGTATTTT.

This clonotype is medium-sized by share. This chain's CDR3 is CSVGPGQETQYF. The CDR3 DNA sequence: TGCAGCGTCGGGCCAGGCCAAGAGACCCAGTACTTC. J is TRBJ2-5 and V is TRBV29-1; D uncertain. Germline V lookup: CDR1 SQVTM, CDR2 ANQGSEA. Between the trimmed V and J ends, which lost 6 bases and 1 base, there was a span of 9 bases. This CDR3 spans 12 amino acids.

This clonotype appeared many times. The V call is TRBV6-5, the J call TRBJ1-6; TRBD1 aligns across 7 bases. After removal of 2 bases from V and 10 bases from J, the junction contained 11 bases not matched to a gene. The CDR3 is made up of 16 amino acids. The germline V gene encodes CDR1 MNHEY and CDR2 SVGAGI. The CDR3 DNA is TGTGCCAGCAGTTACGTTGGGGGACAGAGGAACTCACCCCTCCACTTT. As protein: CASSYVGGQRNSPLHF.

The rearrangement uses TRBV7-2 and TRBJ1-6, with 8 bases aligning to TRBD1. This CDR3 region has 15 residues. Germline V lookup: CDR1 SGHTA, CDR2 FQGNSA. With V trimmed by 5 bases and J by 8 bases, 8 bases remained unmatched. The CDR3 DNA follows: TGTGCCAGCAGCACAGGACAGGGCAGTCATTCACCCCTCCACTTT. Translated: CASSTGQGSHSPLHF. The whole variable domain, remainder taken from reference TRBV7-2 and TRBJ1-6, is GAGVSQSPSNKVTEKGKDVELRCDPISGHTALYWYRQSLGQGLEFLIYFQGNSAPDKSGLPSDRFSAERTGGSVSTLTIQRTQQEDSAVYLCASSTGQGSHSPLHFGNGTRLTVT.